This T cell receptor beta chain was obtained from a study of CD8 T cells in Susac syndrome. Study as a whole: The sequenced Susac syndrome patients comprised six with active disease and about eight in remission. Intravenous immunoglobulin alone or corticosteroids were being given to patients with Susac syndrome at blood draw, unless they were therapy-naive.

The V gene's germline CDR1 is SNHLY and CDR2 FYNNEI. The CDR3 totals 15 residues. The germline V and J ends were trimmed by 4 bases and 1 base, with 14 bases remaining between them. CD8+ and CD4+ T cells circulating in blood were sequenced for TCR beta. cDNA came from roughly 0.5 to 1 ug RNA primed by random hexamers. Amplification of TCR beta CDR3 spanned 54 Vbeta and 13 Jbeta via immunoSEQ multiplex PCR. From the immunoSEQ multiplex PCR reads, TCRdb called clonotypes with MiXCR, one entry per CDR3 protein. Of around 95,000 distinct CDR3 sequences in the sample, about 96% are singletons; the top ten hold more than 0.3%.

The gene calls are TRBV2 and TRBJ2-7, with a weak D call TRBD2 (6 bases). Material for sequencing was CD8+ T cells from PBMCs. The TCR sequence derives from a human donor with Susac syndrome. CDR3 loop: CASSAARDSSYEQYF. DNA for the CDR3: TGTGCCAGCAGTGCCGCCCGGGACTCATCCTACGAGCAGTACTTC. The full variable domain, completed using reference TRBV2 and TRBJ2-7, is EPEVTQTPSHQVTQMGQEVILRCVPISNHLYFYWYRQILGQKVEFLVSFYNNEISEKSEIFDDQFSVERPDGSNFTLKIRSTKLEDSAMYFCASSAARDSSYEQYFGPGTRLTVT.